This section outlines one TCR beta chain sequence together with its context. TRAV- and TRBV-specific primers primed first-strand cDNA, covering alpha and beta chains. For amplifying TCRs, the PCR ran for around 20 cycles with Phusion, which was used together with a constant-region primer and the adapter on the V primers. TCRdb recomputed calls from the reads with MiXCR, one row per CDR3 protein. This table holds fewer than 8,000 distinct CDR3 sequences, approximately 70% found once. This sample is drawn from a study of low-dose radiotherapy and immunotherapy resistance in tumors. On the study more broadly: For Cohort 1, fractions of 0.5 Gy were given every 2 weeks, reaching 6.5 Gy overall.

The treatment that donors received included nivolumab, ipilimumab, aspirin, low-dose cyclophosphamide and low-dose radiotherapy. Trimming removed 5 bases at V and 5 bases at J, with 16 bases between. Germline CDR1 and CDR2: PRHDT and FYEKMQ (reference sequence). The CDR3 contains 14 residues. The clonotype comes from a human donor with advanced metastatic prostate, ovarian, gallbladder or colorectal cancer (not recorded which). This table probably holds off-target reads from a library built for another chain. The J gene is TRBJ2-7, the V gene TRBV13; no reliable D call. The CDR3 spells CASSLRVGQDEQYF. The CDR3 DNA reads as TGTGCCAGCAGCCTCCGGGTGGGCCAGGACGAGCAGTACTTC.